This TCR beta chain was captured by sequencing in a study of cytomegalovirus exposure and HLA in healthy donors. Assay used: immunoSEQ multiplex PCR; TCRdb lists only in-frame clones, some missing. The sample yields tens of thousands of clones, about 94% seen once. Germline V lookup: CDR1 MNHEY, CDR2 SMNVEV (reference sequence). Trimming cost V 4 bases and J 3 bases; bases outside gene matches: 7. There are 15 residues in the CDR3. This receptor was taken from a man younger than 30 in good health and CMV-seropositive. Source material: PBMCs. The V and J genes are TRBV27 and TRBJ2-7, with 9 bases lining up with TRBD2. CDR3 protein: CASSSPSGTHYEQYF. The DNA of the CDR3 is TGTGCCAGCAGTTCCCCTAGCGGGACCCACTACGAGCAGTACTTC.